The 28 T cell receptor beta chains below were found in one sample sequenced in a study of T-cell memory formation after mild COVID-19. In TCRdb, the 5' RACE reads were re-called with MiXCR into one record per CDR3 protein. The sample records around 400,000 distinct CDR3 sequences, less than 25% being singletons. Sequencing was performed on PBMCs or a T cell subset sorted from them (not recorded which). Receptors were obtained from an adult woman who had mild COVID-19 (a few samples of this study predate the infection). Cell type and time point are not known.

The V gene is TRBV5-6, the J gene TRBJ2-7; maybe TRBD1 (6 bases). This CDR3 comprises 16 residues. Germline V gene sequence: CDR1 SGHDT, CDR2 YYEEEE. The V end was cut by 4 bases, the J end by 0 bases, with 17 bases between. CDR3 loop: CASSGYPDSYSYEQYF. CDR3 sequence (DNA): TGTGCCAGCAGCGGGTACCCGGACAGCTACTCCTACGAGCAGTACTTC. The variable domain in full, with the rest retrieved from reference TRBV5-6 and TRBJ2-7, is DAGVTQSPTHLIKTRGQQVTLRCSPKSGHDTVSWYQQALGQGPQFIFQYYEEEERQRGNFPDRFSGHQFPNYSSELNVNALLLGDSALYLCASSGYPDSYSYEQYFGPGTRLTVT.

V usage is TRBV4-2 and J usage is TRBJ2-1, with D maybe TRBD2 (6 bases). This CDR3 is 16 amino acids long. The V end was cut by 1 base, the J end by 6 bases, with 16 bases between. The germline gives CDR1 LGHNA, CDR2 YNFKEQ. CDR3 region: CASSQGLGSTSNEQFF. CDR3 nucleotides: TGTGCCAGCAGCCAAGGACTAGGTTCTACTTCCAATGAGCAGTTCTTC.

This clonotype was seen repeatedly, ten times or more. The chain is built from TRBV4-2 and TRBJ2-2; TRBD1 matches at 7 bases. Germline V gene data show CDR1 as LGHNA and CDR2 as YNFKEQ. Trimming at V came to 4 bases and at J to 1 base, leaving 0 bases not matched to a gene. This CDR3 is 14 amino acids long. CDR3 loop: CASSRTGNTGELFF. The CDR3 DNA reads TGTGCCAGCAGCCGGACAGGGAACACCGGGGAGCTGTTTTTT.

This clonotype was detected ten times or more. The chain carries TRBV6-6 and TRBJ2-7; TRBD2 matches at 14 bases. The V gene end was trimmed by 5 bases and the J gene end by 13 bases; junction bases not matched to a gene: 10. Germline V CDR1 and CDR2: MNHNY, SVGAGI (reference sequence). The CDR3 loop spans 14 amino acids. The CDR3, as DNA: TGTGCCAGCAGTGTAGCCGGGACTAGCGGGAGAAGTTACTTC. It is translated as CASSVAGTSGRSYF.

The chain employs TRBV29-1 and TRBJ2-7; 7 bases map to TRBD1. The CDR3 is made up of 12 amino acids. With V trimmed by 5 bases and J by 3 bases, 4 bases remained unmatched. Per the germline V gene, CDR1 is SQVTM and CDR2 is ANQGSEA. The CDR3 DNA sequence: TGCAGCGTTTCGAGGGGGCTCTACGAGCAGTACTTC. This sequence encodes CSVSRGLYEQYF.

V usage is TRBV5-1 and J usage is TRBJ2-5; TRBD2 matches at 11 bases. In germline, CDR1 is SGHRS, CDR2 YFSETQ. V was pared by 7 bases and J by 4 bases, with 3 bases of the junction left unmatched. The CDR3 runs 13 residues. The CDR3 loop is CASRTSGGETQYF. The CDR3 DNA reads TGCGCCAGCCGAACTAGCGGGGGAGAGACCCAGTACTTC.

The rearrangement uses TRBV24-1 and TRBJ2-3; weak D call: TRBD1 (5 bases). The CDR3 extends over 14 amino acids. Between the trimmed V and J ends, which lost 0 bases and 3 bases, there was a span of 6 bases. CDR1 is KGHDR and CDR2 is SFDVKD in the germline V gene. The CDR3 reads CATSDLSGTDTQYF. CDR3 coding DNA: TGTGCCACCAGTGATTTGTCAGGGACAGATACGCAGTATTTT.

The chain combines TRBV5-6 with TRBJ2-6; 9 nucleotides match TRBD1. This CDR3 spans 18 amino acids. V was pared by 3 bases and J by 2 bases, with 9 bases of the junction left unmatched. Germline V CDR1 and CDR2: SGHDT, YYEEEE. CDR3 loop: CASSSYRTGVTGANVLTF. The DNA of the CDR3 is TGTGCCAGCAGCTCCTATAGGACAGGGGTGACTGGGGCCAACGTCCTGACTTTC.

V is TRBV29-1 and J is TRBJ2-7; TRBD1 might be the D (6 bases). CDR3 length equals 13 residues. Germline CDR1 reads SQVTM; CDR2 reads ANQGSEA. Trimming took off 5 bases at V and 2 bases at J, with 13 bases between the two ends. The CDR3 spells CSVLGQGTYEQYF. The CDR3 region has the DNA TGCAGCGTTCTGGGCCAGGGGACCTACGAGCAGTACTTC.

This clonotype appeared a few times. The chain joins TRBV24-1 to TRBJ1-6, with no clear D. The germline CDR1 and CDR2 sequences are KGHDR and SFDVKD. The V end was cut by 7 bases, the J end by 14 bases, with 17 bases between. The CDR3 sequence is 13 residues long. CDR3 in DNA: TGTGCCACCAGCTCCAAGTCTAATTCGGCCCTCCACTTT. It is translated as CATSSKSNSALHF.

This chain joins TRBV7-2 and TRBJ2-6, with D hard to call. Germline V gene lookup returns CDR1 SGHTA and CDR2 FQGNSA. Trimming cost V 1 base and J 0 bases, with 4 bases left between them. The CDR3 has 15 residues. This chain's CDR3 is CASSLVYSGANVLTF. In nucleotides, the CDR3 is TGTGCCAGCAGCTTAGTATACTCTGGGGCCAACGTCCTGACTTTC.

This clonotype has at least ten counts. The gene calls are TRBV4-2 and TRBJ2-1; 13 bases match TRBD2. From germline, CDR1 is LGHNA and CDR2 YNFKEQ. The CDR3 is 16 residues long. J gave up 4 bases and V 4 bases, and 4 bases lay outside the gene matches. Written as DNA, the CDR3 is TGTGCCAGCAGCCCAAAGGGACTAGCGGGATACAATGAGCAGTTCTTC. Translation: CASSPKGLAGYNEQFF.

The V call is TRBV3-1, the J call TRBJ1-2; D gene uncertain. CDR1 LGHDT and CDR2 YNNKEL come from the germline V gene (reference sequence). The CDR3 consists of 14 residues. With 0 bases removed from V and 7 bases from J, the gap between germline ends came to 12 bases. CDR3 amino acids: CASSQETKAGGYTF. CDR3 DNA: TGTGCCAGCAGCCAAGAGACAAAGGCAGGTGGCTACACCTTC.

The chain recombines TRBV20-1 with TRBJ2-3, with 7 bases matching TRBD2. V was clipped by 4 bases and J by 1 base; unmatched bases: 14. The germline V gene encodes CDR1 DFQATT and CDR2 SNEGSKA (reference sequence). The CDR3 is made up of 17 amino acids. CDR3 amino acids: CSAIYGVPGLRTDTQYF. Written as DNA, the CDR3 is TGCAGTGCTATCTATGGGGTGCCGGGACTACGCACAGATACGCAGTATTTT.

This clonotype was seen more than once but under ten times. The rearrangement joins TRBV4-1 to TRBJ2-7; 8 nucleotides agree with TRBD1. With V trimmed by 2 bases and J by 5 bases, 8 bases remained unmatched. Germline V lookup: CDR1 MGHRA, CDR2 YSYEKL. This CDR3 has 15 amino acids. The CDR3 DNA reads TGCGCCAGCAGCCAACAGGACAGGGTGTCTAACGAGCAGTACTTC. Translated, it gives CASSQQDRVSNEQYF.

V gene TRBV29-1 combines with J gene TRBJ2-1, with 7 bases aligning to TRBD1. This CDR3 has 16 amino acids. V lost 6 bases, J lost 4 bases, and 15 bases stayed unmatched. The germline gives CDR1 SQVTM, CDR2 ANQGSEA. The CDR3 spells CSVRTTGVVGYNEQFF. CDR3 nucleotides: TGCAGCGTCCGTACAACAGGGGTCGTCGGGTACAATGAGCAGTTCTTC.

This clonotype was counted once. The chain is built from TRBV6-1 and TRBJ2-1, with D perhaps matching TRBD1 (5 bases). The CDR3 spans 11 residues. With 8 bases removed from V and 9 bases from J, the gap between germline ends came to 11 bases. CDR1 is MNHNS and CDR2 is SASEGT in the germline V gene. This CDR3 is CASLDIVEQFF. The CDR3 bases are TGTGCCAGCCTGGACATAGTTGAGCAGTTCTTC.

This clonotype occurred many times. CDR3 bases: TGTGCCAGCAGCCAAGTGAGGACAGGGGGATACACCTTC. It codes for CASSQVRTGGYTF. The gene calls are TRBV3-1 and TRBJ1-2; 10 nucleotides line up with TRBD1. Per germline, CDR1 LGHDT and CDR2 YNNKEL (reference sequence). The ends lost 1 base at V and 11 bases at J; junction bases unmatched: 4. The CDR3 consists of 13 residues.

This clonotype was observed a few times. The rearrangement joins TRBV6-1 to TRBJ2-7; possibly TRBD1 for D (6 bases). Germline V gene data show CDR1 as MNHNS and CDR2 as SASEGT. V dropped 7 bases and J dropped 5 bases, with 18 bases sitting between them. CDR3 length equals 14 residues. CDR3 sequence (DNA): TGTGCCAGCACCCCCTCGCGTGGGGGCCACGAGCAGTACTTC. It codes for CASTPSRGGHEQYF.

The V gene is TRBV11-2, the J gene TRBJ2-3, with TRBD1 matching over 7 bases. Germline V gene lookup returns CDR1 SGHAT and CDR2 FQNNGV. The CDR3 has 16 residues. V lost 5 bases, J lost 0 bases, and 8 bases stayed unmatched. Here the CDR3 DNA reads TGTGCCAGCAGCACGGGACAGCATACTAGCACAGATACGCAGTATTTT. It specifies CASSTGQHTSTDTQYF.

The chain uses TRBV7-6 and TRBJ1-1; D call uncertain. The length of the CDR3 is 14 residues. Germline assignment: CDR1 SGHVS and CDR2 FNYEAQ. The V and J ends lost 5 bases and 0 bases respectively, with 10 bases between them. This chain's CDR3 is CASSPDGMNTEAFF. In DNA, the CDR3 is TGTGCCAGCAGCCCGGACGGAATGAACACTGAAGCTTTCTTT.

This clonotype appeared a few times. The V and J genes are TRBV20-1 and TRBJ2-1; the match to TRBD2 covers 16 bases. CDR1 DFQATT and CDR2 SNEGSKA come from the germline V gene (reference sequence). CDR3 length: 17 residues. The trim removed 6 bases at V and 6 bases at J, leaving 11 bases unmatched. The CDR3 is CSATPPGTSGGANEQFF. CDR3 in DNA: TGCAGTGCCACACCGCCCGGGACTAGCGGGGGGGCCAATGAGCAGTTCTTC.

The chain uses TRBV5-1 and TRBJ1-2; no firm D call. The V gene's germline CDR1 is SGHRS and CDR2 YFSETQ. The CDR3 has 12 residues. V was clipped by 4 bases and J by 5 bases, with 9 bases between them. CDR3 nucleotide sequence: TGCGCCAGCAGCCCGCTAGGGTATGGCTACACCTTC. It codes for CASSPLGYGYTF.

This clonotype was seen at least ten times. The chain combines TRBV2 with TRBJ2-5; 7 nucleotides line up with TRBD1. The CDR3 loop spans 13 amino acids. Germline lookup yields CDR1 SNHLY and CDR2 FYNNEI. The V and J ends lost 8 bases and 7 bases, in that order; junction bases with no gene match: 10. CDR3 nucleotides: TGTGCCAGCGGAACAGGGGTGCCCGTGACCCAGTACTTC. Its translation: CASGTGVPVTQYF. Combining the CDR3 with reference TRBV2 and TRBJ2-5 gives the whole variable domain EPEVTQTPSHQVTQMGQEVILRCVPISNHLYFYWYRQILGQKVEFLVSFYNNEISEKSEIFDDQFSVERPDGSNFTLKIRSTKLEDSAMYFCASGTGVPVTQYFGPGTRLLVL.

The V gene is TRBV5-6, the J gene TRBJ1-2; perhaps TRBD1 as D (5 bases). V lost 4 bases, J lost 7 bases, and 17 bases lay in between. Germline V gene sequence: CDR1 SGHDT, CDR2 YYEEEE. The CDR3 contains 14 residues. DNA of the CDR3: TGTGCCAGCAGCGTCCACCAGGGACTTAGTGGCTACACCTTC. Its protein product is CASSVHQGLSGYTF.

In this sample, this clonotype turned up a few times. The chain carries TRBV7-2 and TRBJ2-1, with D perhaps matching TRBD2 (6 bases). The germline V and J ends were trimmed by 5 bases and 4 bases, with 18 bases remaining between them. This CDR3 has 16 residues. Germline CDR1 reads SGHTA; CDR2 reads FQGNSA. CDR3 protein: CASSPFPGLKYNEQFF. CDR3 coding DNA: TGTGCCAGCAGCCCATTTCCGGGACTGAAATACAATGAGCAGTTCTTC.

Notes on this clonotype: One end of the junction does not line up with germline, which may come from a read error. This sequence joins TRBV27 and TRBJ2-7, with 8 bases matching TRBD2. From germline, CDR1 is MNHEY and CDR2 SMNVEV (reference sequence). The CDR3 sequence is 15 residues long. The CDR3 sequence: CASGIRGGASSEQYF. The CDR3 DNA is TGTGCCAGCGGAATCCGGGGGGGCGCTTCCTCCGAGCAGTACTTC.

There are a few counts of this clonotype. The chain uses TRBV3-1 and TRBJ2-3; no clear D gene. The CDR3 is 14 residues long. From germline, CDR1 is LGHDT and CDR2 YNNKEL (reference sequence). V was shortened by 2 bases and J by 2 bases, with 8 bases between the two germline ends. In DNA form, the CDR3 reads TGTGCCAGCAGCCAAAGGAGACTCACAGATACGCAGTATTTT. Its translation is CASSQRRLTDTQYF.